Following are 32 T cell receptor beta chains from one sample sequenced in a study of vaccination effects on CD4 cells after COVID-19. Measured with immunoSEQ multiplex PCR; TCRdb has only the in-frame clones, and not every one. The profile shows 70,000 to 85,000 clones, around 77% of them singletons. The antigens for these receptors are not known. CD4+ T cells were isolated after nine to ten days of culture. The input for sequencing was CD4+ T cells from PBMCs cultured without peptide, taken before COVID-19 vaccination. The source is a human donor who received a COVID-19 vaccine.

The chain links TRBV30 to TRBJ2-3; D is ambiguous. The CDR3 runs to 16 residues. V was shortened by 0 bases and J by 2 bases, with 15 bases between the two germline ends. Germline CDR1 reads GTSNPN; CDR2 reads SVGIG (reference sequence). In nucleotides, the CDR3 is TGTGCCTGGAGTGTTTTTGGCTCTATTATCACAGATACGCAGTATTTT. The encoded protein is CAWSVFGSIITDTQYF.

The chain employs TRBV10-1 and TRBJ2-3, with D perhaps TRBD2 (6 bases). V was clipped by 3 bases and J by 1 base, with 11 bases between them. Per germline, CDR1 WNHNN and CDR2 SYGVQD (reference sequence). The CDR3 contains 15 residues. CDR3 loop: CASSDAGSGTDTQYF. The DNA of the CDR3 is TGCGCCAGCAGTGATGCGGGGTCGGGCACAGATACGCAGTATTTT.

The chain has TRBV5-4 and TRBJ2-7, with TRBD1 identical over 8 bases. The CDR3 is made up of 14 amino acids. Losses at the gene ends were 3 bases for V and 3 bases for J; bases not matched to a gene: 5. CDR1 SGHNT and CDR2 YYREEE come from the germline V gene (reference sequence). CDR3 sequence (DNA): TGTGCCAGCAGCTCCCGGACAGGGAACTACGAGCAGTACGTC. Its translation: CASSSRTGNYEQYV.

This rearrangement joins TRBV6-5 to TRBJ1-1, with TRBD1 matching 7 bases. CDR3 length: 14 residues. The germline gives CDR1 MNHEY, CDR2 SVGAGI. With 6 bases clipped from V and 0 bases from J, the junction kept 4 bases outside the gene matches. The CDR3 here is CASRTGTVNTEAFF. CDR3 coding DNA: TGTGCCAGCAGAACCGGGACAGTGAACACTGAAGCTTTCTTT.

In its sample, this clone was seen a few times. V and J are TRBV15 and TRBJ1-5, with D perhaps matching TRBD1 (5 bases). Between the trimmed V and J ends, which lost 5 bases and 0 bases, there was a span of 11 bases. The CDR3 is made up of 15 amino acids. CDR1 LNHNV and CDR2 YYDKDF come from the germline V gene (reference sequence). This CDR3 is CATSLGTYSNQPQHF. For the CDR3, the DNA is TGTGCCACCAGCCTAGGGACTTATAGCAATCAGCCCCAGCATTTT.

This clone was found a few times. J is TRBJ2-4 and V is TRBV5-1; TRBD2 is a possible D gene (5 bases). The CDR3 covers 11 residues. Germline V gene sequence: CDR1 SGHRS, CDR2 YFSETQ. Between the trimmed V and J ends, which lost 4 bases and 6 bases, there was a span of 5 bases. The CDR3 region has the DNA TGCGCCAGCAGCGAGGGAAACATTCAGTACTTC. Its protein is CASSEGNIQYF. Full variable domain (missing parts from reference TRBV5-1 and TRBJ2-4): KAGVTQTPRYLIKTRGQQVTLSCSPISGHRSVSWYQQTPGQGLQFLFEYFSETQRNKGNFPGRFSGRQFSNSRSEMNVSTLELGDSALYLCASSEGNIQYFGAGTRLSVL.

The DNA for the CDR3 is TGTGCCAGCAGTTACCGGGGGGGTCCCTCGGGAGATACGCAGTATTTT. It codes for CASSYRGGPSGDTQYF. The chain combines TRBV6-5 with TRBJ2-3; 8 nucleotides match TRBD2. The CDR3 is 16 amino acids. CDR1 is MNHEY, CDR2 SVGAGI, per germline. Losses at the gene ends were 2 bases for V and 5 bases for J; bases not matched to a gene: 9.

The V gene is TRBV6-6, the J gene TRBJ2-1, with 14 positions matching TRBD2. Germline V gives CDR1 MNHNY, CDR2 SVGAGI (reference sequence). CDR3 length: 19 residues. The trim removed 6 bases at V and 2 bases at J, leaving 12 bases unmatched. CDR3 bases: TGTGCCAGCAGCCGAACACCTGGGACTAGCGGGGGCGCCTACAATGAGCAGTTCTTC. Translating it yields CASSRTPGTSGGAYNEQFF.

The chain links TRBV19 to TRBJ1-2; D is unresolved. The V end lost 8 bases, the J end lost 4 bases, and 20 bases lay between the germline ends. The CDR3 covers 15 residues. Germline V lookup: CDR1 LNHDA, CDR2 SQIVND (reference sequence). DNA of the CDR3: TGTGCCAGTTCGGCCTTTAAGGGAACCGGCTATGGCTACACCTTC. Its translation is CASSAFKGTGYGYTF.

The chain combines TRBV2 with TRBJ1-5; no clear D. The CDR3 runs to 13 residues. From germline, CDR1 is SNHLY and CDR2 FYNNEI. The V and J ends lost 6 bases and 4 bases respectively, with 10 bases between them. The chain's CDR3 is CASSLQRNQPQHF. The CDR3, as DNA: TGTGCCAGCAGCTTACAGAGAAATCAGCCCCAGCATTTT.

The rearrangement uses TRBV2 and TRBJ1-4; perhaps TRBD1 as D (6 bases). The CDR3 loop spans 14 amino acids. From germline, CDR1 is SNHLY and CDR2 FYNNEI. The V and J ends lost 6 bases and 2 bases respectively, with 10 bases between them. DNA of the CDR3: TGTGCCAGCAGACCCGACAGGACTAATGAAAAACTGTTTTTT. Its translation is CASRPDRTNEKLFF.

The rearrangement links TRBV6-5 to TRBJ2-3, with TRBD2 matching 9 bases. Germline CDR1 is MNHEY and CDR2 is SVGAGI. Trimming cost V 5 bases and J 3 bases; bases outside gene matches: 6. CDR3 length equals 15 residues. The CDR3 bases are TGTGCCAGCAGTACGGGACTAGCAACAACAGATACGCAGTATTTT. Translated: CASSTGLATTDTQYF.

This clone was counted between two and nine times. The chain uses TRBV7-2 and TRBJ2-7; D may be TRBD1 (5 bases). This CDR3 region has 14 residues. The V gene's germline CDR1 is SGHTA and CDR2 FQGNSA. Trimming stripped 2 bases from V and 1 base from J, with 9 bases between. The CDR3 bases are TGTGCCAGCAGCTTAACCAGGGATTCCTACGAGCAGTACGTC. Protein product: CASSLTRDSYEQYV.

This sequence joins TRBV6-2 or TRBV6-3 and TRBJ2-3; 8 bases are shared with TRBD2. V lost 5 bases, J lost 1 base, and 5 bases stayed unmatched. The CDR3 extends over 15 amino acids. Per the germline V gene, CDR1 is MNHEY and CDR2 is SVGEGT. CDR3 in DNA: TGTGCCAGCAGTAAGCGGGGGCCCCGCACAGATACGCAGTATTTT. Amino acid sequence: CASSKRGPRTDTQYF.

The genes are TRBV3-1 (or the pseudogene TRBV3-2) and TRBJ1-2; 8 nucleotides match TRBD1. Germline V gene lookup returns CDR1 LGHDT and CDR2 YNNKEL (reference sequence). The CDR3 is made up of 15 amino acids. V dropped 4 bases and J dropped 7; count of bases not matched to a gene: 11. The DNA for the CDR3 is TGTGCCAGCAGCCCGCGCCGGGACAGGTTTGGTGGCTACACCTTC. Translated: CASSPRRDRFGGYTF.

In DNA, the CDR3 is TGTGCCAGCAGTCAGAGTAGTCAGGGCTACACCTTC. This encodes CASSQSSQGYTF. V is TRBV2 and J is TRBJ1-2; D is ambiguous. Trimming stripped 5 bases from V and 8 bases from J, with 12 bases between. The CDR3 has 12 amino acids. Germline loops: CDR1 SNHLY, CDR2 FYNNEI.

The rearrangement uses TRBV6-4 and TRBJ1-6; D is ambiguous. CDR3 length equals 14 residues. The V and J ends lost 2 bases and 10 bases respectively, with 12 bases between them. From germline, CDR1 is MRHNA and CDR2 SNTAGT. The CDR3 here is CASSDLAVGSPLHF. The CDR3 DNA reads TGTGCCAGCAGTGACCTAGCAGTAGGCTCACCCCTCCACTTT.

The chain has TRBV7-2 and TRBJ1-5; a weak D match, TRBD1 (6 bases). The CDR3 runs to 15 residues. V was trimmed by 1 base and J by 2 bases, leaving 9 bases between them. Germline CDR1 and CDR2: SGHTA and FQGNSA. The CDR3 DNA follows: TGTGCCAGCAGCTTAGAACAGGGAGGCAATCAGCCCCAGCATTTT. The encoded protein is CASSLEQGGNQPQHF.

Turning to this clone: The same CDR3 arises from other DNA sequences in this sample as well. The chain uses TRBV5-1 and TRBJ2-5; D remains unclear. CDR1 is SGHRS and CDR2 is YFSETQ in the germline V gene. V dropped 2 bases and J dropped 5 bases, with 10 bases sitting between them. This CDR3 is 13 amino acids long. CDR3 nucleotide sequence: TGCGCCAGCAGCTTAGCTAACGGGGAGACCCAGTACTTC. This translates into CASSLANGETQYF.

The J gene is TRBJ2-5, the V gene TRBV19; D gene unclear. V was pared by 8 bases and J by 2 bases, with 15 bases between. Germline V gene lookup returns CDR1 LNHDA and CDR2 SQIVND (reference sequence). This CDR3 comprises 14 residues. The CDR3 DNA is TGTGCCAGTGCTGGTGTTGCAGGACAAGAGACCCAGTACTTC. Translating it yields CASAGVAGQETQYF.

V is TRBV6-1 and J is TRBJ1-1; D unclear. The CDR3 extends over 14 amino acids. The ends were cut back, 2 bases at V and 11 bases at J, with 18 bases in the middle. CDR1 is MNHNS and CDR2 is SASEGT in the germline V gene. The CDR3: CASSERWGDPPAFF. CDR3 coding DNA: TGTGCCAGCAGTGAACGTTGGGGAGACCCTCCGGCTTTCTTT.

V gene TRBV19 combines with J gene TRBJ1-2; 8 bases agree with TRBD1. The CDR3 loop spans 14 amino acids. V dropped 6 bases and J dropped 4; count of bases not matched to a gene: 7. CDR1 LNHDA and CDR2 SQIVND come from the germline V gene (reference sequence). The CDR3: CASRRTGRLYGYTF. The CDR3 bases are TGTGCCAGTAGGAGGACAGGGCGGCTCTATGGCTACACCTTC. Full variable domain (outside the CDR3, taken from reference TRBV19 and TRBJ1-2): DGGITQSPKYLFRKEGQNVTLSCEQNLNHDAMYWYRQDPGQGLRLIYYSQIVNDFQKGDIAEGYSVSREKKESFPLTVTSAQKNPTAFYLCASRRTGRLYGYTFGSGTRLTVV.

V gene TRBV18 combines with J gene TRBJ2-5; TRBD2 agrees at 10 bases. CDR3 length equals 17 residues. Germline values: CDR1 KGHSH, CDR2 LQKENI. V trimming: 1 base; J trimming: 4 bases; junction bases outside the gene matches: 9. The CDR3 sequence is CASSPRSAGGSGETQYF. The CDR3 DNA reads as TGTGCCAGCTCACCACGATCAGCGGGGGGGTCTGGAGAGACCCAGTACTTC.

This clone was observed a handful of times. The chain combines TRBV7-9 with TRBJ2-1, with a weak D call TRBD2 (6 bases). Trimming took off 5 bases at V and 6 bases at J, with 17 bases between the two ends. Germline values: CDR1 SEHNR, CDR2 FQNEAQ (reference sequence). This CDR3 comprises 15 residues. The CDR3 is CASSLLALFTNEQFF. The CDR3 coding sequence is TGTGCCAGCAGCCTACTAGCTCTCTTTACCAATGAGCAGTTCTTC. Looking up the rest from reference TRBV7-9 and TRBJ2-1 gives the full variable domain: DTGVSQNPRHKITKRGQNVTFRCDPISEHNRLYWYRQTLGQGPEFLTYFQNEAQLEKSRLLSDRFSAERPKGSFSTLEIQRTEQGDSAMYLCASSLLALFTNEQFFGPGTRLTVL.

The chain is built from TRBV3-1 (or the pseudogene TRBV3-2) and TRBJ1-2, with D perhaps matching TRBD1 (5 bases). Germline CDR1 LGHDT, CDR2 YNNKEL (reference sequence). CDR3 length: 15 amino acids. Trimming took 2 bases from V and 0 from J, leaving 10 bases between them. CDR3 in DNA: TGTGCCAGCAGCCAATGGGACGCAGCTAACTATGGCTACACCTTC. Translation gives CASSQWDAANYGYTF.

In this sample, this clone turned up once. The chain combines TRBV7-9 with TRBJ1-2, with TRBD1 as a possible D gene (5 bases). The V gene lost 4 bases and the J gene lost 4 bases, with 10 bases spanning the gap. CDR3 length: 13 amino acids. Germline loops: CDR1 SEHNR, CDR2 FQNEAQ (reference sequence). Here the CDR3 reads CASSSTGVYGYTF. For the CDR3, the DNA is TGTGCCAGCAGCTCAACAGGCGTCTATGGCTACACCTTC.

This clone was seen once. The chain is built from TRBV6-5 and TRBJ2-7; weak D call: TRBD2 (5 bases). The V gene's germline CDR1 is MNHEY and CDR2 SVGAGI. CDR3 size: 14 residues. V gave up 6 bases and J gave up 2 bases, with 14 bases separating them. The CDR3 DNA follows: TGTGCCAGCAGGAAGGACTCCGCCACCTACGAGCAGTACGTC. Amino acid sequence: CASRKDSATYEQYV.

The gene calls are TRBV6-2 or TRBV6-3 and TRBJ2-7, with 7 bases matching TRBD1. The junction had 7 bases not matched to a gene; V was cut back by 3 bases and J by 2 bases. Germline CDR1 MNHEY, CDR2 SVGEGT. The CDR3 contains 15 residues. The CDR3 sequence: CASSYSTGTPYEQYV. CDR3 bases: TGTGCCAGCAGTTATTCGACAGGGACCCCCTACGAGCAGTACGTC.

The chain has TRBV15 and TRBJ1-1; TRBD1 might be the D (5 bases). V shed 6 bases and J shed 3 bases, with 11 bases lying between them. CDR3 size: 13 residues. CDR1 is LNHNV and CDR2 is YYDKDF in the germline V gene (reference sequence). The chain's CDR3 is CATRGPRHTEAFF. The CDR3 DNA reads TGTGCCACCAGGGGACCTCGGCACACTGAAGCTTTCTTT.

This clone was seen just once. This chain joins TRBV12-3 or TRBV12-4 and TRBJ2-3; unclear D gene. Trimming removed 6 bases at V and 0 bases at J, with 7 bases between. CDR3 length equals 13 residues. As DNA, the CDR3 is TGTGCCAGCAGCGGTATCAGCACAGATACGCAGTATTTT. Encoded protein: CASSGISTDTQYF.

This sequence joins TRBV5-1 and TRBJ2-3; 9 positions match TRBD1. V lost 0 bases to trimming and J lost 3 bases; unmatched junction nucleotides: 5. From germline, CDR1 is SGHRS and CDR2 YFSETQ. The CDR3 spans 16 residues. CDR3 region: CASSLGTGAATDTQYF. The CDR3 DNA follows: TGCGCCAGCAGCTTGGGGACAGGGGCAGCGACAGATACGCAGTATTTT.

V gene TRBV24-1 combines with J gene TRBJ2-5; 10 nucleotides agree with TRBD1. The CDR3 contains 15 residues. Trimming took 3 bases from V and 4 from J; bases not matched to a gene: 4. The V gene's germline CDR1 is KGHDR and CDR2 SFDVKD. CDR3 loop: CATSDTWTGGETQYF. As DNA, the CDR3 is TGTGCCACCAGTGATACCTGGACAGGGGGAGAGACCCAGTACTTC.